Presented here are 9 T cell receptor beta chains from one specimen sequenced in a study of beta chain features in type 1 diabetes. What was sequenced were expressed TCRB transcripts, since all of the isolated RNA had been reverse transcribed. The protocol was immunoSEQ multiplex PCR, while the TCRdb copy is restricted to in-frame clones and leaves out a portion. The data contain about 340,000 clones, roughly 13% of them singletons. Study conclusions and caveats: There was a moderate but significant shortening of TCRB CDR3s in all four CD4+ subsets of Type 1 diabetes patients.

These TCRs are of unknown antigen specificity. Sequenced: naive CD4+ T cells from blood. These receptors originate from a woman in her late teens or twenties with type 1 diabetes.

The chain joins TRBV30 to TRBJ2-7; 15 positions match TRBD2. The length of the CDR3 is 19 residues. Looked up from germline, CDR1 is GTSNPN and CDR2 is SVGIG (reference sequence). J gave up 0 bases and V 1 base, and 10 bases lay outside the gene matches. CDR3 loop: CAWSGPGTSGRSSSYEQYV. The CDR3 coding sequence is TGTGCCTGGAGTGGCCCGGGGACTAGCGGGAGGTCTAGCTCCTACGAGCAGTACGTC.

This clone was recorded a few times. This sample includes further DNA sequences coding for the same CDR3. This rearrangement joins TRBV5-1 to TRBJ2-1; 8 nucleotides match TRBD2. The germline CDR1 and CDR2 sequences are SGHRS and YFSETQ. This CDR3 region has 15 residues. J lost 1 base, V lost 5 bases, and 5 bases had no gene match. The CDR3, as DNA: TGCGCCAGCAGTTCGAGCGGGAGTTCCTACAATGAGCAGTTCTTC. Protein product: CASSSSGSSYNEQFF.

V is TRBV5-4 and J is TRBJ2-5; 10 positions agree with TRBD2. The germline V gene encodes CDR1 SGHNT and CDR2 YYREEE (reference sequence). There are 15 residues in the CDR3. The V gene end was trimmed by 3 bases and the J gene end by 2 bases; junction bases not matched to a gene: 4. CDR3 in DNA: TGTGCCAGCAGCTCCAGGACTAGCGGACAAGAGACCCAGTACTTC. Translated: CASSSRTSGQETQYF.

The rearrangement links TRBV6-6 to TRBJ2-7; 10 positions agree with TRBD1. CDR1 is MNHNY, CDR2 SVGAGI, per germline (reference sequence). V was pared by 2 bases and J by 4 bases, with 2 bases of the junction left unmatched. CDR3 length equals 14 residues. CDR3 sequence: CASSYGTGEYEQYV. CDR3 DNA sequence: TGTGCCAGCAGTTACGGGACAGGGGAATACGAGCAGTACGTC.

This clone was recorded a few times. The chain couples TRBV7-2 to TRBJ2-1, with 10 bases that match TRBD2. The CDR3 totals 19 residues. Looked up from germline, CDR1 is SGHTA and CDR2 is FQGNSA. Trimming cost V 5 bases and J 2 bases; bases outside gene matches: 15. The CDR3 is CASSRKPWTSGGPYNEQFF. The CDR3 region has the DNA TGTGCCAGCAGCCGTAAACCTTGGACTAGCGGAGGCCCCTACAATGAGCAGTTCTTC.

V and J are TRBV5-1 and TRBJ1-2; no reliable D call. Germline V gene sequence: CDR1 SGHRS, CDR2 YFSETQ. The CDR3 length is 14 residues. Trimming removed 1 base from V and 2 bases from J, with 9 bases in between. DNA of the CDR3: TGCGCCAGCAGCTTGTCGTTGACAAACTATGGCTACACCTTC. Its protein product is CASSLSLTNYGYTF.

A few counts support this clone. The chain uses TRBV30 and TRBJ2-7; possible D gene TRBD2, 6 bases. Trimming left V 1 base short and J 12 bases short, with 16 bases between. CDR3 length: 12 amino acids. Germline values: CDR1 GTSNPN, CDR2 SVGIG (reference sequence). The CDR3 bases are TGTGCCTGGAGTGGGATCTACGGAGGGCGGTACTTC. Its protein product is CAWSGIYGGRYF.

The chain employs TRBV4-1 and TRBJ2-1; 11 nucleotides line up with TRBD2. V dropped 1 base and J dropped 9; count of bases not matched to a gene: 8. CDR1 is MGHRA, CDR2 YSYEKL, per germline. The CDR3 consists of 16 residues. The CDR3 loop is CASSQGPSGRYFEQFF. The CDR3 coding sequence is TGCGCCAGCAGCCAAGGGCCTAGCGGGAGGTACTTTGAGCAGTTCTTC.

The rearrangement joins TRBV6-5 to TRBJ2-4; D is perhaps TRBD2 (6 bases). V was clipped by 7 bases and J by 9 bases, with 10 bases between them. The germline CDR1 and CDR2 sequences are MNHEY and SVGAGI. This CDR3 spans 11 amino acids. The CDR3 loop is CASTDGGIQYF. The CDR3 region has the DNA TGTGCCAGCACCGACGGGGGCATTCAGTACTTC.